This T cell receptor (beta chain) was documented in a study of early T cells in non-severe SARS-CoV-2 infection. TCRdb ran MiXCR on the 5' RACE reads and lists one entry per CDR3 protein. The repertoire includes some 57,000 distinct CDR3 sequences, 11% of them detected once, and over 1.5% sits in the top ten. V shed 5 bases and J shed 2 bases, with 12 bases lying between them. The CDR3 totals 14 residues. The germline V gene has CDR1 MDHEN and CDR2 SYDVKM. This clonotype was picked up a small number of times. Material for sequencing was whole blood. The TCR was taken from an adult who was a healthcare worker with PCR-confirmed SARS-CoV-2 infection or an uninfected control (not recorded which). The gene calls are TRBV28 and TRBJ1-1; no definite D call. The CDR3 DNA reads TGTGCCAGCAGTCGCTTCAGCCTTAACACTGAAGCTTTCTTT. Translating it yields CASSRFSLNTEAFF.